This TCR beta chain was captured by sequencing in a study of blood T cell repertoires in COVID-19. Study overall: PBMCs, B-cell-depleted T cells, or T cells were the source of the cDNA or gDNA that made up the material.

Germline CDR1 and CDR2: LGHNA and YNFKEQ. The CDR3 is 14 residues long. Between the trimmed V and J ends, which lost 3 bases and 0 bases, there was a span of 8 bases. Sequencing was performed with immunoSEQ multiplex PCR; in TCRdb, only in-frame clones are kept and a portion is missing. The profile shows 190,000 or so clones, around 80% of them singletons. The sequencing sample was made of peripheral blood. This chain uses TRBV4-2 with TRBJ1-2, with a tentative D call TRBD1 (6 bases). This receptor was identified in an elderly woman with active or convalescent COVID-19. This CDR3 is CASSQAGANYGYTF. The CDR3 DNA follows: TGTGCCAGCAGCCAGGCAGGGGCTAACTATGGCTACACCTTC.